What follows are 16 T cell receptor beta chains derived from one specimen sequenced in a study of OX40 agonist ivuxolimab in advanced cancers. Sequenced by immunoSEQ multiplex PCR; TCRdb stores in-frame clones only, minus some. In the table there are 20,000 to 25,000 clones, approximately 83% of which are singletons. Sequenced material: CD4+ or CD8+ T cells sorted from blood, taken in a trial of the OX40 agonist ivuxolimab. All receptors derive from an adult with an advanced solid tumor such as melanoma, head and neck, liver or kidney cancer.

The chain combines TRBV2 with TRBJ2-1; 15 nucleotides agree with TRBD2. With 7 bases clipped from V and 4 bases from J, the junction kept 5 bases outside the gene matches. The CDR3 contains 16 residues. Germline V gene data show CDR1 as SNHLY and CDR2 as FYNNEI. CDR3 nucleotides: TGTGCCAGCATCCGGACTAGCGGGGGGGCTTACAATGAGCAGTTCTTC. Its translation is CASIRTSGGAYNEQFF.

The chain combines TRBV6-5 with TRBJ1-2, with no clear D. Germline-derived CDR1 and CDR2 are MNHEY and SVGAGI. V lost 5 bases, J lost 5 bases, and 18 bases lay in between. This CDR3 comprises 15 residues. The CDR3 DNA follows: TGTGCCAGCAGTCCAATTTGGACCTCCCTGTATGGCTACACCTTC. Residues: CASSPIWTSLYGYTF.

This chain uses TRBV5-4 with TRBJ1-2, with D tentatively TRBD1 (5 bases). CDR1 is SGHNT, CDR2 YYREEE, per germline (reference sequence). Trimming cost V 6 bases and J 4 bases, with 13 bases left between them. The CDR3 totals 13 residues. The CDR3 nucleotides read TGTGCCAGCACCCTGGGGGGGACCTATGGCTACACCTTC. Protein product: CASTLGGTYGYTF.

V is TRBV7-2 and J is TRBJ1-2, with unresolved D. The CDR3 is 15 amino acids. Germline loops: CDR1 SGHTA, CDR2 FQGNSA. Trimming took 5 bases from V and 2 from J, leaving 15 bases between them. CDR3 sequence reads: CASSPPSGRNYGYTF. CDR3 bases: TGTGCCAGCAGCCCACCTTCCGGACGGAACTATGGCTACACCTTC.

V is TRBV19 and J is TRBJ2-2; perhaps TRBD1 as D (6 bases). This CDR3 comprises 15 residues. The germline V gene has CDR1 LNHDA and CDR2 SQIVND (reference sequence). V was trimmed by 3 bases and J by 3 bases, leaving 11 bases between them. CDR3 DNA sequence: TGTGCCAGTAGTATGCAGGGGCCGGACACCGGGGAGCTGTTTTTT. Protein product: CASSMQGPDTGELFF.

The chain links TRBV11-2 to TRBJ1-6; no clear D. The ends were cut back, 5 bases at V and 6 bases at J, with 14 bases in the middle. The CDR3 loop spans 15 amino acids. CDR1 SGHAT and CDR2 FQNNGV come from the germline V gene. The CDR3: CASSPQRFRNSPLHF. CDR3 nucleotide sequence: TGTGCCAGCAGCCCCCAGCGGTTCCGTAATTCACCCCTCCACTTT.

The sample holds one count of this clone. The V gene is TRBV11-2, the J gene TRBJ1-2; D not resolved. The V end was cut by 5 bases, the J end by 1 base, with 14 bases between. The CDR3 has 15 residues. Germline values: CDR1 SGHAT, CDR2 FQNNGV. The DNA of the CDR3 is TGTGCCAGCAGCCGGTCTCGAGGTGGTAACTATGGCTACACCTTC. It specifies CASSRSRGGNYGYTF.

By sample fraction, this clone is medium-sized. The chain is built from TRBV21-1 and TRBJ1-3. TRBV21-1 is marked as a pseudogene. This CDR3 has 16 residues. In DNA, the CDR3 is TGTGCCAGCAGCAAAAAGAGGGGTACCCCTGGAAACACCATATATTTT. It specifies CASSKKRGTPGNTIYF.

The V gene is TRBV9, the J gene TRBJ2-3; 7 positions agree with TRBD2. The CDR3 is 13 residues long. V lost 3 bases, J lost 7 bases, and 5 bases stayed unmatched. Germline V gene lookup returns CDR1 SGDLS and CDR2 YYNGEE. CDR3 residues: CASSAAGEYTQYF. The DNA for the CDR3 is TGTGCCAGCAGCGCGGCGGGGGAATATACGCAGTATTTT.

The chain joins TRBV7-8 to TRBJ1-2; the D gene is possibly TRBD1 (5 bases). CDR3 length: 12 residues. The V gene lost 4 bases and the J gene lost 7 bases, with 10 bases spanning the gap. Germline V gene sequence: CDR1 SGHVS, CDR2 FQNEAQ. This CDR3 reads CASSSGRSGYTF. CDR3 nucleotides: TGTGCCAGCAGCTCGGGGCGTTCTGGCTACACCTTC.

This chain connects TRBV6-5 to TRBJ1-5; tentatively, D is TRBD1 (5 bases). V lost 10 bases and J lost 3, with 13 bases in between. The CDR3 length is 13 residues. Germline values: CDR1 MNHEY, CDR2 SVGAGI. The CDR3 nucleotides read TGTGCCACCCTGGGGGGTAACAATCAGCCCCAGCATTTT. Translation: CATLGGNNQPQHF.

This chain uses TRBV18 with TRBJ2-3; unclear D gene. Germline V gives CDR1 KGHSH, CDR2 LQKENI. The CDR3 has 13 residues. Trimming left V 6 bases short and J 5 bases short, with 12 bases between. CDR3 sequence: CASSPALGDTQYF. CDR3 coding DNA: TGTGCCAGCTCCCCCGCCCTGGGAGATACGCAGTATTTT.

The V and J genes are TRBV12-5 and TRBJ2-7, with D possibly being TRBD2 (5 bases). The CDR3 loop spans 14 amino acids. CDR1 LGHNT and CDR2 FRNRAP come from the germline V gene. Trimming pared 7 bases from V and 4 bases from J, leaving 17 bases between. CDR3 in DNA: TGTGCTAGTGTCCGCGATCGGGGTATATACGAGCAGTACTTC. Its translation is CASVRDRGIYEQYF.

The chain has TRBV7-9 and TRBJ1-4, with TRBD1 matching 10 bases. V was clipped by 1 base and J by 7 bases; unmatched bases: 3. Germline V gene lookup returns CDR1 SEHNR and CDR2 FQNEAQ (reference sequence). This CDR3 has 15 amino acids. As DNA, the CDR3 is TGTGCCAGCAGCTTAGTAGGACAGGGGGGTGAAAAACTGTTTTTT. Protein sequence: CASSLVGQGGEKLFF. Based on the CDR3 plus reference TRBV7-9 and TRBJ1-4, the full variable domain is DTGVSQNPRHKITKRGQNVTFRCDPISEHNRLYWYRQTLGQGPEFLTYFQNEAQLEKSRLLSDRFSAERPKGSFSTLEIQRTEQGDSAMYLCASSLVGQGGEKLFFGSGTQLSVL.

DNA for the CDR3: TGTGCCAGCAGTGTAACTAGCGGGGGCCACACAGATACGCAGTATTTT. Its protein product is CASSVTSGGHTDTQYF. The V gene is TRBV6-4, the J gene TRBJ2-3; 11 bases agree with TRBD2. Germline lookup yields CDR1 MRHNA and CDR2 SNTAGT. This CDR3 spans 16 amino acids. The V and J ends lost 4 bases and 2 bases, in that order; junction bases with no gene match: 5.

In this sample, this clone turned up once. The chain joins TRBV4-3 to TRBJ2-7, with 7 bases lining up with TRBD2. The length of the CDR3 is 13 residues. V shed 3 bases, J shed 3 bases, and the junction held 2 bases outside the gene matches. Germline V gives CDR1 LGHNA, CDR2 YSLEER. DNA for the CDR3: TGCGCCAGCAGCCACCAGCGGGACTACGAGCAGTACTTC. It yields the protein CASSHQRDYEQYF.